These T cell receptor beta chains were read from a single sample in a study of cytomegalovirus exposure and HLA in healthy donors. Clones were sequenced by immunoSEQ multiplex PCR, and TCRdb holds only the in-frame ones, with some missing. The sample yields about 150,000 clones, 79% seen once. Material: PBMCs. These receptors originate from a man aged 35-49 years in good health and CMV-seropositive. Each CDR3 is given with its conserved first and last residue. Each record gives: D gene, J gene, V gene, clone size, CDR3 length, CDR3 protein, CDR3 DNA. A D gene is named only where the DNA matches it firmly. Clone size is stated in some rows and not others, as once, few, many or a class when expanded.

D gene: NA
J gene: TRBJ2-1
V gene: TRBV4-1
clone size: few
CDR3 length: 16
CDR3 protein: CASRPFGKPDYNEQFF
CDR3 DNA: TGCGCCAGCAGGCCATTCGGGAAACCGGACTACAATGAGCAGTTCTTC

D gene: TRBD2
J gene: TRBJ2-5
V gene: TRBV27
clone size: few
CDR3 length: 16
CDR3 protein: CASSFGAGGPWETQYF
CDR3 DNA: TGTGCCAGCAGTTTCGGAGCGGGAGGGCCTTGGGAGACCCAGTACTTC

D gene: NA
J gene: TRBJ2-2
V gene: TRBV11-2
clone size: once
CDR3 length: 13
CDR3 protein: CASSPVVTGELFF
CDR3 DNA: TGTGCCAGCAGCCCGGTCGTTACCGGGGAGCTGTTTTTT

D gene: NA
J gene: TRBJ2-7
V gene: TRBV29-1
clone size: NA
CDR3 length: 11
CDR3 protein: CSVIISYEQYF
CDR3 DNA: TGCAGCGTTATAATCTCCTACGAGCAGTACTTC

D gene: NA
J gene: TRBJ1-4
V gene: TRBV7-9
clone size: NA
CDR3 length: 17
CDR3 protein: CSSSLYIGGQLDEKLFF
CDR3 DNA: TGTTCCAGCAGCTTATACATAGGGGGACAACTAGATGAAAAACTGTTTTTT

D gene: TRBD2
J gene: TRBJ2-1
V gene: TRBV2
clone size: NA
CDR3 length: 14
CDR3 protein: CASRTSIRLGEQFF
CDR3 DNA: TGTGCCAGCAGGACTAGCATACGATTGGGTGAGCAGTTCTTC

D gene: NA
J gene: TRBJ2-5
V gene: TRBV27
clone size: NA
CDR3 length: 14
CDR3 protein: CASSLSRYQETQYF
CDR3 DNA: TGTGCCAGCAGTTTATCGCGGTATCAAGAGACCCAGTACTTC

D gene: TRBD1
J gene: TRBJ1-3
V gene: TRBV2
clone size: NA
CDR3 length: 15
CDR3 protein: CASSVDRGSGNTIYF
CDR3 DNA: TGTGCCAGCAGCGTCGACAGGGGGTCTGGAAACACCATATATTTT

D gene: NA
J gene: TRBJ1-5
V gene: TRBV4-1
clone size: NA
CDR3 length: 15
CDR3 protein: CASSQVLGANQPQHF
CDR3 DNA: TGCGCCAGCAGCCAAGTCTTGGGAGCCAATCAGCCCCAGCATTTT

D gene: NA
J gene: TRBJ2-6
V gene: TRBV6-1
clone size: NA
CDR3 length: 17
CDR3 protein: CASSELGGTPGANVLTF
CDR3 DNA: TGTGCCAGCAGTGAATTGGGAGGAACCCCTGGGGCCAACGTCCTGACTTTC

D gene: TRBD2
J gene: TRBJ2-3
V gene: TRBV7-9
clone size: NA
CDR3 length: 14
CDR3 protein: CSGRLAEGTDTQYF
CDR3 DNA: TGTTCCGGGCGGCTAGCGGAAGGGACAGATACGCAGTATTTT

D gene: TRBD2
J gene: TRBJ2-5
V gene: TRBV10-2
clone size: NA
CDR3 length: 12
CDR3 protein: CARWTRWETQYF
CDR3 DNA: TGCGCCCGATGGACTAGATGGGAGACCCAGTACTTC

D gene: TRBD2
J gene: TRBJ2-2
V gene: TRBV7-8
clone size: NA
CDR3 length: 18
CDR3 protein: CASSVGPGLRSGTGELFF
CDR3 DNA: TGTGCCAGCAGCGTCGGTCCGGGACTACGTAGTGGTACCGGGGAGCTGTTTTTT

D gene: NA
J gene: TRBJ1-1
V gene: TRBV7-9
clone size: NA
CDR3 length: 12
CDR3 protein: CASSLLSAEAFF
CDR3 DNA: TGTGCCAGCAGCTTACTCAGCGCTGAAGCTTTCTTT

D gene: NA
J gene: TRBJ1-1
V gene: TRBV5-4
clone size: NA
CDR3 length: 16
CDR3 protein: CASSSLPRIENTEAFF
CDR3 DNA: TGTGCCAGCAGCTCCCTCCCCAGGATAGAGAACACTGAAGCTTTCTTT

D gene: TRBD2
J gene: TRBJ2-2
V gene: TRBV7-6
clone size: NA
CDR3 length: 16
CDR3 protein: CASSSGLAVSTGELFF
CDR3 DNA: TGTGCCAGCAGCTCGGGACTAGCGGTTAGCACCGGGGAGCTGTTTTTT

D gene: NA
J gene: TRBJ2-7
V gene: TRBV13
clone size: NA
CDR3 length: 12
CDR3 protein: CASSSGQYEQYF
CDR3 DNA: TGTGCCAGCAGCTCCGGACAATACGAGCAGTACTTC

D gene: NA
J gene: TRBJ1-1
V gene: TRBV19
clone size: NA
CDR3 length: 16
CDR3 protein: CASSIDLWEADTEAFF
CDR3 DNA: TGTGCCAGTAGTATAGATCTTTGGGAAGCGGACACTGAAGCTTTCTTT

D gene: TRBD2
J gene: TRBJ2-7
V gene: TRBV7-9
clone size: NA
CDR3 length: 15
CDR3 protein: CASSSPTSGIGEQYF
CDR3 DNA: TGTGCCAGCAGCTCCCCGACTAGCGGGATTGGCGAGCAGTACTTC

D gene: NA
J gene: TRBJ1-2
V gene: TRBV5-6
clone size: NA
CDR3 length: 13
CDR3 protein: CASSFDQGYGYTF
CDR3 DNA: TGTGCCAGCAGCTTCGATCAGGGGTATGGCTACACCTTC

D gene: NA
J gene: TRBJ1-6
V gene: TRBV30
clone size: NA
CDR3 length: 16
CDR3 protein: CAWSVTHTSYNSPLHF
CDR3 DNA: TGTGCCTGGAGTGTAACACACACCTCCTATAATTCACCCCTCCACTTT

D gene: TRBD2
J gene: TRBJ2-4
V gene: TRBV19
clone size: NA
CDR3 length: 17
CDR3 protein: CASSKREGGVAKNIQYF
CDR3 DNA: TGTGCCAGTAGTAAGCGGGAGGGGGGGGTAGCCAAAAACATTCAGTACTTC

D gene: TRBD1
J gene: TRBJ1-3
V gene: TRBV27
clone size: NA
CDR3 length: 13
CDR3 protein: CASSPGQGNTIYF
CDR3 DNA: TGTGCCAGCAGTCCGGGACAGGGGAACACCATATATTTT

D gene: TRBD1
J gene: TRBJ1-6
V gene: TRBV28
clone size: NA
CDR3 length: 12
CDR3 protein: CATQGATSPLHF
CDR3 DNA: TGTGCCACACAGGGGGCGACTTCACCCCTCCACTTT

D gene: NA
J gene: TRBJ1-5
V gene: TRBV19
clone size: few
CDR3 length: 14
CDR3 protein: CASSMLLVDQPQHF
CDR3 DNA: TGTGCCAGTAGTATGTTGTTAGTAGATCAGCCCCAGCATTTT

D gene: TRBD1
J gene: TRBJ1-6
V gene: TRBV27
clone size: NA
CDR3 length: 15
CDR3 protein: CASSLVTGDNSPLHF
CDR3 DNA: TGTGCCAGCAGTTTGGTGACAGGGGATAATTCACCCCTCCACTTT

D gene: TRBD1
J gene: TRBJ1-2
V gene: TRBV5-1
clone size: NA
CDR3 length: 14
CDR3 protein: CASSQGQGDYGYTF
CDR3 DNA: TGCGCCAGCAGCCAGGGACAGGGCGACTATGGCTACACCTTC

D gene: NA
J gene: TRBJ1-5
V gene: TRBV28
clone size: few
CDR3 length: 15
CDR3 protein: CASSITGVSNQPQHF
CDR3 DNA: TGTGCCAGCAGTATTACAGGAGTTAGCAATCAGCCCCAGCATTTT

D gene: NA
J gene: TRBJ2-5
V gene: TRBV4-1
clone size: NA
CDR3 length: 14
CDR3 protein: CASSRATGQETQYF
CDR3 DNA: TGCGCCAGCAGCCGGGCAACTGGTCAAGAGACCCAGTACTTC

D gene: TRBD2
J gene: TRBJ2-1
V gene: TRBV5-1
clone size: NA
CDR3 length: 15
CDR3 protein: CASSFQTSGRWEQFF
CDR3 DNA: TGCGCCAGCAGCTTTCAGACTAGCGGGAGGTGGGAGCAGTTCTTC

D gene: TRBD1
J gene: TRBJ2-1
V gene: TRBV2
clone size: NA
CDR3 length: 15
CDR3 protein: CASRVDRGRIVEQFF
CDR3 DNA: TGTGCCAGCAGAGTAGACAGGGGGCGAATCGTTGAGCAGTTCTTC

D gene: NA
J gene: TRBJ1-4
V gene: TRBV7-9
clone size: NA
CDR3 length: 13
CDR3 protein: CASSLFVTQILFF
CDR3 DNA: TGTGCCAGCAGCTTATTCGTGACACAAATTTTGTTTTTT

D gene: NA
J gene: TRBJ2-7
V gene: TRBV7-2
clone size: few
CDR3 length: 14
CDR3 protein: CASGLWGVIYEQYF
CDR3 DNA: TGTGCCAGCGGACTGTGGGGGGTGATCTACGAGCAGTACTTC

D gene: TRBD1
J gene: TRBJ2-3
V gene: TRBV11-2
clone size: NA
CDR3 length: 17
CDR3 protein: CASSLSSGTGSTDTQYF
CDR3 DNA: TGTGCCAGCAGCTTATCATCCGGGACAGGAAGCACAGATACGCAGTATTTT

D gene: TRBD1
J gene: TRBJ1-4
V gene: TRBV5-1
clone size: NA
CDR3 length: 14
CDR3 protein: CASSMGDSNEKLFF
CDR3 DNA: TGCGCCAGCAGCATGGGGGACAGCAATGAAAAACTGTTTTTT

D gene: NA
J gene: TRBJ1-1
V gene: TRBV5-1
clone size: NA
CDR3 length: 13
CDR3 protein: CASSLDTDSEAFF
CDR3 DNA: TGCGCCAGCAGCTTGGATACGGACAGCGAAGCTTTCTTT

D gene: TRBD2
J gene: TRBJ2-7
V gene: TRBV29-1
clone size: NA
CDR3 length: 15
CDR3 protein: CSVERLAGTSYEQYF
CDR3 DNA: TGCAGCGTTGAGAGACTAGCGGGAACCTCCTACGAGCAGTACTTC

D gene: NA
J gene: TRBJ1-5
V gene: TRBV28
clone size: NA
CDR3 length: 17
CDR3 protein: CASSPRGIRIGNQPQHF
CDR3 DNA: TGTGCCAGCAGTCCGCGCGGGATCCGAATTGGCAATCAGCCCCAGCATTTT

D gene: TRBD2
J gene: TRBJ2-7
V gene: TRBV6-1
clone size: NA
CDR3 length: 15
CDR3 protein: CASTLSTGGFGEQYF
CDR3 DNA: TGTGCTAGCACCCTATCGACGGGAGGGTTCGGCGAGCAGTACTTC

D gene: NA
J gene: TRBJ2-3
V gene: TRBV14
clone size: NA
CDR3 length: 16
CDR3 protein: CASSQGSGWSTDTQYF
CDR3 DNA: TGTGCCAGCAGCCAAGGCAGCGGCTGGAGCACAGATACGCAGTATTTT

D gene: NA
J gene: TRBJ2-1
V gene: TRBV10-3
clone size: NA
CDR3 length: 16
CDR3 protein: CAISDWGEAVIDEQFF
CDR3 DNA: TGTGCCATCAGTGATTGGGGGGAGGCCGTCATCGATGAGCAGTTCTTC

D gene: TRBD1
J gene: TRBJ1-3
V gene: TRBV6-5
clone size: NA
CDR3 length: 14
CDR3 protein: CASSFTGGIDTIYF
CDR3 DNA: TGTGCCAGCAGTTTTACAGGGGGGATAGACACCATATATTTT

D gene: NA
J gene: TRBJ2-1
V gene: TRBV27
clone size: NA
CDR3 length: 14
CDR3 protein: CASSIGLAGDEQFF
CDR3 DNA: TGTGCCAGCAGTATAGGACTCGCGGGCGATGAGCAGTTCTTC

D gene: NA
J gene: TRBJ1-2
V gene: TRBV5-4
clone size: few
CDR3 length: 15
CDR3 protein: CASSSLAGSNYGYTF
CDR3 DNA: TGTGCCAGCAGCTCCTTGGCCGGGAGCAACTATGGCTACACCTTC

D gene: NA
J gene: TRBJ2-3
V gene: TRBV21-1
clone size: NA
CDR3 length: 13
CDR3 protein: CASTNKEADTQYF
CDR3 DNA: TGTGCCAGCACCAACAAAGAGGCAGATACGCAGTATTTT

D gene: NA
J gene: TRBJ2-7
V gene: TRBV18
clone size: NA
CDR3 length: 13
CDR3 protein: CASSPPASHEQYF
CDR3 DNA: TGTGCCAGCTCACCACCGGCCTCCCACGAGCAGTACTTC

D gene: NA
J gene: TRBJ2-3
V gene: TRBV2
clone size: once
CDR3 length: 14
CDR3 protein: CASSEGADSDTQYF
CDR3 DNA: TGTGCCAGCAGTGAAGGTGCGGACTCAGATACGCAGTATTTT

D gene: NA
J gene: TRBJ2-2
V gene: TRBV5-1
clone size: few
CDR3 length: 14
CDR3 protein: CASSSGQYTGELFF
CDR3 DNA: TGCGCCAGCAGCTCAGGACAATACACCGGGGAGCTGTTTTTT

D gene: NA
J gene: TRBJ1-2
V gene: TRBV7-2
clone size: NA
CDR3 length: 15
CDR3 protein: CASSLGQARGYGYTF
CDR3 DNA: TGTGCCAGCAGCTTGGGGCAGGCCAGGGGCTATGGCTACACCTTC

D gene: NA
J gene: TRBJ1-2
V gene: TRBV6-5
clone size: NA
CDR3 length: 14
CDR3 protein: CASSSPGQVYGYTF
CDR3 DNA: TGTGCCAGCAGTTCACCGGGACAAGTCTATGGCTACACCTTC

D gene: TRBD1
J gene: TRBJ1-1
V gene: TRBV10-3
clone size: NA
CDR3 length: 13
CDR3 protein: CAVRTGREGEAFF
CDR3 DNA: TGTGCCGTCCGGACAGGGAGGGAGGGTGAAGCTTTCTTT

D gene: NA
J gene: TRBJ2-3
V gene: TRBV20-1
clone size: NA
CDR3 length: 11
CDR3 protein: CSAPLADTQYF
CDR3 DNA: TGCAGTGCTCCCTTAGCAGATACGCAGTATTTT